The subject of this entry is one T cell receptor beta chain. The record originates from a study of technical replicates of blood from a handful of donors. The table came from immunoSEQ multiplex PCR; TCRdb's copy has only in-frame clones and leaves some out. The top ten clones hold 0.19% of a sample with around 57,000 clones, around 97% of them seen once. V lost 7 bases and J lost 6, with 19 bases in between. This CDR3 comprises 15 residues. CDR1 is MNHEY, CDR2 SMNVEV, per germline (reference sequence). What was sequenced was T cells isolated from PBMCs. This sequence joins TRBV27 and TRBJ2-1; D uncertain. This clonotype was obtained from a human donor in good health. The CDR3 sequence is CASTHHGYRCNEQFF. The CDR3 region has the DNA TGTGCCAGCACCCATCATGGTTATCGGTGCAATGAGCAGTTCTTC.